The 5 T cell receptor beta chains reported below all come from one sample, sequenced in a study of blood T cell repertoires in COVID-19. Sequencing used immunoSEQ multiplex PCR; TCRdb keeps in-frame clones, though not all of them. This table has about 410,000 clones, roughly nine tenths appearing once. The sample taken for sequencing was PBMCs or T cells enriched from blood (not recorded which). These receptors all come from a woman younger than 45 who had recovered from COVID-19.

This clone was recorded a few times. The chain uses TRBV5-4 and TRBJ1-2; no firm D call. The germline gives CDR1 SGHNT, CDR2 YYREEE (reference sequence). CDR3 size: 11 residues. Trimming stripped 3 bases from V and 7 bases from J, with 7 bases between. The CDR3 nucleotides read TGTGCCAGCAGCTCAGGAGGTGGCTACACCTTC. Translating it yields CASSSGGGYTF.

This rearrangement joins TRBV18 to TRBJ2-3, with D tentatively TRBD1 (6 bases). The germline CDR1 and CDR2 sequences are KGHSH and LQKENI. V lost 2 bases and J 4 bases, leaving 16 bases between the germline ends. The CDR3 sequence is 16 residues long. Here the CDR3 DNA reads TGTGCCAGCTCACCAGTTAGGACAGTTTCCGCAGATACGCAGTATTTT. Translating gives CASSPVRTVSADTQYF. Using reference TRBV18 and TRBJ2-3 for the parts outside the CDR3, the full variable domain is NAGVMQNPRHLVRRRGQEARLRCSPMKGHSHVYWYRQLPEEGLKFMVYLQKENIIDESGMPKERFSAEFPKEGPSILRIQQVVRGDSAAYFCASSPVRTVSADTQYFGPGTRLTVL.

The chain is built from TRBV5-8 and TRBJ1-1, with D maybe TRBD1 (5 bases). Germline V gene data show CDR1 as SGHTS and CDR2 as YDEGEE. The V and J ends lost 0 bases and 1 base respectively, with 10 bases between them. CDR3 length: 15 residues. The CDR3 sequence is CASSLAMGRNTEAFF. The CDR3 region has the DNA TGTGCCAGCAGCTTGGCCATGGGGCGGAACACTGAAGCTTTCTTT.

The chain has TRBV27 and TRBJ1-1, with 7 bases fitting TRBD1. Germline V gene sequence: CDR1 MNHEY, CDR2 SMNVEV (reference sequence). The CDR3 is 14 residues long. V dropped 3 bases and J dropped 2; count of bases not matched to a gene: 3. For the CDR3, the DNA is TGTGCCAGCAGTTTTCGGGACAGAAACACTGAAGCTTTCTTT. It codes for CASSFRDRNTEAFF.

The chain is built from TRBV19 and TRBJ2-1; 10 positions match TRBD1. The germline V gene encodes CDR1 LNHDA and CDR2 SQIVND (reference sequence). The trim removed 6 bases at V and 4 bases at J, leaving 6 bases unmatched. The CDR3 loop spans 15 amino acids. The CDR3 sequence: CASRSGTGVYNEQFF. CDR3 DNA: TGTGCCAGTAGATCCGGGACAGGGGTTTACAATGAGCAGTTCTTC.